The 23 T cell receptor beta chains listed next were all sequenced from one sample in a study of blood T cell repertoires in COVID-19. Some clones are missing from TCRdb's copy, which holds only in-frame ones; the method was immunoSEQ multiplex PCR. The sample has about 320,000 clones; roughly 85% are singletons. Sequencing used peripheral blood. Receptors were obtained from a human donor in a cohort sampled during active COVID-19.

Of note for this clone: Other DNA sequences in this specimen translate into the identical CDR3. The CDR3 here is CASSLDGTTNEKLFF. DNA of the CDR3: TGCGCCAGCAGCTTGGATGGCACAACTAATGAAAAACTGTTTTTT. The chain employs TRBV5-1 and TRBJ1-4; D uncertain. Germline CDR1 is SGHRS and CDR2 is YFSETQ. Deletions cut 0 bases from V and 0 bases from J, with 6 bases between. This CDR3 has 15 amino acids. Combining the CDR3 with reference TRBV5-1 and TRBJ1-4 gives the whole variable domain KAGVTQTPRYLIKTRGQQVTLSCSPISGHRSVSWYQQTPGQGLQFLFEYFSETQRNKGNFPGRFSGRQFSNSRSEMNVSTLELGDSALYLCASSLDGTTNEKLFFGSGTQLSVL.

In nucleotides, the CDR3 is TGTGCCAGCAGTGTCCAGTTGGGGAGGGCCACAGATACGCAGTATTTT. It codes for CASSVQLGRATDTQYF. This chain links TRBV6-1 with TRBJ2-3; TRBD2 agrees at 7 bases. Germline V gene data show CDR1 as MNHNS and CDR2 as SASEGT. The J segment lost 2 bases and the V segment lost 4 bases, leaving 9 bases of the junction unmatched. The length of the CDR3 is 16 residues.

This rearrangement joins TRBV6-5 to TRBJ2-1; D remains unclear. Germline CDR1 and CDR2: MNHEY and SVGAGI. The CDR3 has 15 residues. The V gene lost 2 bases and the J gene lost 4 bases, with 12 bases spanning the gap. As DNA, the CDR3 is TGTGCCAGCAGTTACAAGCGTGGAGTTTACAATGAGCAGTTCTTC. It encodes CASSYKRGVYNEQFF.

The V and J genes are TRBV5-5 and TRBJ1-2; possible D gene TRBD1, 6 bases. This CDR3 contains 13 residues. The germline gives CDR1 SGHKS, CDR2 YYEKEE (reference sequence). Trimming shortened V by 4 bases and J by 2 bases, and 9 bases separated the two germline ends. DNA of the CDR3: TGTGCCAGCAGCCGGACAGCAAACTATGGCTACACCTTC. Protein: CASSRTANYGYTF.

This CDR3 reads CATSEGTSGGSSTDTQYF. The CDR3 DNA is TGTGCCACCAGTGAAGGGACTAGCGGGGGGTCTAGCACAGATACGCAGTATTTT. This chain connects TRBV24-1 to TRBJ2-3, with 15 bases aligning to TRBD2. CDR1 is KGHDR and CDR2 is SFDVKD in the germline V gene. With V trimmed by 4 bases and J by 0 bases, 4 bases remained unmatched. The CDR3 runs 18 residues.

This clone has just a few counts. This chain's CDR3 is CASSKDRDNYGYTF. In DNA, the CDR3 is TGTGCCAGCAGCAAAGACAGGGATAACTATGGCTACACCTTC. V gene TRBV21-1 combines with J gene TRBJ1-2; no check of the table's D call, TRBD1, against the DNA was made. TRBV21-1 is shown as a pseudogene. The CDR3 spans 14 residues.

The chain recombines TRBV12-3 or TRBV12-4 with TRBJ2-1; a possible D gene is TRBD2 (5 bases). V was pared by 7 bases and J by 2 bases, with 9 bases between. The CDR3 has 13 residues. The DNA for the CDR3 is TGTGCCAGCATGGAGGACGCCTACAATGAGCAGTTCTTC. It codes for CASMEDAYNEQFF.

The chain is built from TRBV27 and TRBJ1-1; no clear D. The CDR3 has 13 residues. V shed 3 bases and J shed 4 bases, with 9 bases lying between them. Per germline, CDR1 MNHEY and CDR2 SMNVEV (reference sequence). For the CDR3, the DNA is TGTGCCAGCAGTTTGCGCCAGGTCACTGAAGCTTTCTTT. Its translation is CASSLRQVTEAFF.

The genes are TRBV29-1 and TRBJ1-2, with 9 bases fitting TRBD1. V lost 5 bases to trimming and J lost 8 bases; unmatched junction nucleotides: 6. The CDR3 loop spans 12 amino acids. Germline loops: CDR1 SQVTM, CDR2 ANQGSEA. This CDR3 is CSVLGTGYGYTF. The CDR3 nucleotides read TGCAGCGTTTTAGGGACAGGGTACGGCTACACCTTC.

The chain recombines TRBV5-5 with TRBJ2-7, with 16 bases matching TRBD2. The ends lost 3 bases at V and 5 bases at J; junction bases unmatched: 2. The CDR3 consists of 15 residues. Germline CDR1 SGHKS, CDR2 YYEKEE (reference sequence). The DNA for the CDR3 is TGTGCCAGCAGCTCCGGGACTAGCGGGGGGGACGAGCAGTACTTC. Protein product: CASSSGTSGGDEQYF.

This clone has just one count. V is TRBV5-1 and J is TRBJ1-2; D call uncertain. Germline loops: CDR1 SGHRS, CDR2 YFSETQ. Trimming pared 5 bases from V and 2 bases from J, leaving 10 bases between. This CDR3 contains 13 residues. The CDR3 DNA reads TGCGCCAGCAGTTCCCAGATAAACTATGGCTACACCTTC. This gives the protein CASSSQINYGYTF.

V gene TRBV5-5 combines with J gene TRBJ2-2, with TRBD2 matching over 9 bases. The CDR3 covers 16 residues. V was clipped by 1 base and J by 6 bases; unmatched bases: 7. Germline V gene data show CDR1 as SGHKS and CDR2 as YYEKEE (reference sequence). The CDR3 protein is CASSLSGGGAAGELFF. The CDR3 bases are TGTGCCAGCAGCTTGTCCGGCGGGGGGGCAGCCGGGGAGCTGTTTTTT.

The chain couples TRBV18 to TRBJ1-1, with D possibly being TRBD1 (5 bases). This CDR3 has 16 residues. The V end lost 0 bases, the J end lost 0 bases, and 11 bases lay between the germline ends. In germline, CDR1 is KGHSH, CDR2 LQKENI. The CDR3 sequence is CASSPPGGIMNTEAFF. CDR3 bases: TGTGCCAGCTCACCACCGGGGGGGATTATGAACACTGAAGCTTTCTTT.

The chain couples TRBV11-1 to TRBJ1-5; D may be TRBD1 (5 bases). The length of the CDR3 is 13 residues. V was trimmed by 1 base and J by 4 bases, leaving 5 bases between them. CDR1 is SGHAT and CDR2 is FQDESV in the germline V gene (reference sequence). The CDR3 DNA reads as TGTGCCAGCAGCTTAGGACAGAATCAGCCCCAGCATTTT. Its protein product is CASSLGQNQPQHF. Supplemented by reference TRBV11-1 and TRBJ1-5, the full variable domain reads EAEVAQSPRYKITEKSQAVAFWCDPISGHATLYWYRQILGQGPELLVQFQDESVVDDSQLPKDRFSAERLKGVDSTLKIQPAELGDSAMYLCASSLGQNQPQHFGDGTRLSIL.

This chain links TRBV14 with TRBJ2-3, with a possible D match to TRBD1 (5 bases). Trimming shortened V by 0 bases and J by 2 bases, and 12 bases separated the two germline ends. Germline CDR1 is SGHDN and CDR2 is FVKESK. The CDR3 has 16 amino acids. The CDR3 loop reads CASSQDWGSSTDTQYF. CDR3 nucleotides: TGTGCCAGCAGCCAAGATTGGGGCAGTTCCACAGATACGCAGTATTTT.

The CDR3 DNA is TGTGCCAGCAGTGAGTACAGGGTTAATGAAAAACTGTTTTTT. It yields the protein CASSEYRVNEKLFF. The chain couples TRBV2 to TRBJ1-4, with D tentatively TRBD1 (6 bases). Trimming pared 3 bases from V and 4 bases from J, leaving 9 bases between. The CDR3 runs 14 residues. Germline V gene data show CDR1 as SNHLY and CDR2 as FYNNEI.

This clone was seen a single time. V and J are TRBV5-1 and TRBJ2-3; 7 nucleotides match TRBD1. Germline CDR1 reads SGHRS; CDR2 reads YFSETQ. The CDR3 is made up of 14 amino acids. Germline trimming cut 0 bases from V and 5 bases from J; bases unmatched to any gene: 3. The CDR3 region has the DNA TGCGCCAGCAGCTTGGGACAGGGAGAAGATACGCAGTATTTT. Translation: CASSLGQGEDTQYF.

CDR3 residues: CASSGSFRAFTGELFF. The CDR3 nucleotides read TGTGCCAGCAGTGGGAGCTTTAGAGCATTCACCGGGGAGCTGTTTTTT. The V and J genes are TRBV2 and TRBJ2-2, with unresolved D. Per germline, CDR1 SNHLY and CDR2 FYNNEI. The CDR3 is 16 residues long. V was trimmed by 4 bases and J by 4 bases, leaving 16 bases between them.

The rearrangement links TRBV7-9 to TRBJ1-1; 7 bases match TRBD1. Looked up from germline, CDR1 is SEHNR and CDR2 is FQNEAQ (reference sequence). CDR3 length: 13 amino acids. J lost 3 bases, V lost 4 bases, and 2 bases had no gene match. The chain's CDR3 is CASSSQGDTEAFF. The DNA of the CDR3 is TGTGCCAGCAGCTCCCAGGGGGACACTGAAGCTTTCTTT.

CDR3 nucleotide sequence: TGCGCCAGCAGCTTGAGTCCAGGTGAGAACACTGAAGCTTTCTTT. As protein: CASSLSPGENTEAFF. The rearrangement uses TRBV5-1 and TRBJ1-1; D unresolved. CDR3 length: 15 amino acids. The V gene lost 1 base and the J gene lost 1 base, with 11 bases spanning the gap. Germline CDR1 SGHRS, CDR2 YFSETQ.

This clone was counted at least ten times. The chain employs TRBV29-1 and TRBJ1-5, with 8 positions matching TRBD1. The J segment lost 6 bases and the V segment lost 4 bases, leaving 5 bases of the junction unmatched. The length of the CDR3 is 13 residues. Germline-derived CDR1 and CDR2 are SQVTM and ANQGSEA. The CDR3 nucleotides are TGCAGCGTTGCGGCAGGGGGCGGTCAGCCCCAGCATTTT. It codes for CSVAAGGGQPQHF.

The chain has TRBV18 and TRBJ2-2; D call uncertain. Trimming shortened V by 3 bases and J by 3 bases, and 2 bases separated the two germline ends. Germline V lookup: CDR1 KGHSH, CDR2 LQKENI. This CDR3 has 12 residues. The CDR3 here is CASSPDTGELFF. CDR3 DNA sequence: TGTGCCAGCTCACCCGACACCGGGGAGCTGTTTTTT.

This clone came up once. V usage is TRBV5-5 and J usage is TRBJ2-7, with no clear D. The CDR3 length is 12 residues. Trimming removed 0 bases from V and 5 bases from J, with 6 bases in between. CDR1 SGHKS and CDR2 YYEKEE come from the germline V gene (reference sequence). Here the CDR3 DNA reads TGTGCCAGCAGCTTGGTGGGCAACGAGCAGTACTTC. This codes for CASSLVGNEQYF.